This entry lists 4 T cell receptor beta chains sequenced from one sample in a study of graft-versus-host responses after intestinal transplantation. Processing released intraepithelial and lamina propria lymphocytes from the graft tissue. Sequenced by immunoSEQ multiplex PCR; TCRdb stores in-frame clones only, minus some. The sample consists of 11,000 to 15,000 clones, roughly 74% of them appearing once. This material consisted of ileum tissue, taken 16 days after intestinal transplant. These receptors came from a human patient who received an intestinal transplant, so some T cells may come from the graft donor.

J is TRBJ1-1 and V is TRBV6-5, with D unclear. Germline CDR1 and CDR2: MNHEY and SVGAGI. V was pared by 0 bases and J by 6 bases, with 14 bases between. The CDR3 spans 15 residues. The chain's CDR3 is CASSYSSAPRAEAFF. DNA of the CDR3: TGTGCCAGCAGTTACTCTAGCGCCCCGAGGGCTGAAGCTTTCTTT.

The CDR3 sequence is CASSEGAGGTTSYNEQFF. DNA of the CDR3: TGTGCCAGCAGCGAGGGAGCGGGGGGGACAACTTCCTACAATGAGCAGTTCTTC. V and J are TRBV13 and TRBJ2-1; 10 bases match TRBD2. The CDR3 runs 18 residues. The germline gives CDR1 PRHDT, CDR2 FYEKMQ (reference sequence). The V gene end was trimmed by 5 bases and the J gene end by 1 base; junction bases not matched to a gene: 11.

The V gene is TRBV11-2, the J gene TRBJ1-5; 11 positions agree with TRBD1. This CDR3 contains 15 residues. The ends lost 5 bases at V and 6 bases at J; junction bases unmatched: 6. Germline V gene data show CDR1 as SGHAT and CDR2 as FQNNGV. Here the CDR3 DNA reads TGTGCCAGCAGCGGACAGGGGGCGGTCGGTCAGCCCCAGCATTTT. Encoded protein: CASSGQGAVGQPQHF. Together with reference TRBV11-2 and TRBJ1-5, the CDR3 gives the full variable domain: EAGVAQSPRYKIIEKRQSVAFWCNPISGHATLYWYQQILGQGPKLLIQFQNNGVVDDSQLPKDRFSAERLKGVDSTLKIQPAKLEDSAVYLCASSGQGAVGQPQHFGDGTRLSIL.

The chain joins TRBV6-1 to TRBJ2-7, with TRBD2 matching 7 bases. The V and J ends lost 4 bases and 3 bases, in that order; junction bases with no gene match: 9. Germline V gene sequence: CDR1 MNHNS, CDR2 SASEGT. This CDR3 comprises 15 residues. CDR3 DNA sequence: TGTGCCAGCAGTGGCTACTGGGGGGGATACTACGAGCAGTACTTC. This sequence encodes CASSGYWGGYYEQYF.